This T cell receptor (beta chain) was captured in a study of HIV-infected patients and healthy controls. TCRdb re-called the 5' RACE reads with MiXCR, one entry per CDR3 protein. The sample shows about 18,000 distinct CDR3 sequences, roughly 19% of them seen only once. Germline V gives CDR1 MGHRA, CDR2 YSYEKL. The CDR3 extends over 15 amino acids. V dropped 2 bases and J dropped 1; count of bases not matched to a gene: 2. This clonotype was counted at least ten times. The chain recombines TRBV4-1 with TRBJ1-1, with 9 positions matching TRBD1. The TCR comes from a human donor in good health. Input material: CD8+ T cells from blood. The CDR3 reads CASSQTGGSNTEAFF. CDR3 DNA: TGCGCCAGCAGCCAAACAGGGGGCTCGAACACTGAAGCTTTCTTT.